A single sample gave rise to the 20 T cell receptor beta chains below, sequenced in a study of T cell repertoires in aging, cancer and after chemotherapy. Peripheral blood genomic DNA, not sorted cells or RNA, was the template. TRB rearrangements spanning V, D and J were amplified using mixed TRB-A/B primers. TCRdb used MiXCR to reprocess the multiplex PCR reads, holding one entry per CDR3 protein. The table has about 21,000 distinct CDR3 sequences, roughly 37% seen once. The sequenced material came from blood. The receptors here all came from a human donor with a solid tumor.

V is TRBV24-1 and J is TRBJ1-2; the D gene is possibly TRBD1 (6 bases). This CDR3 is 15 amino acids long. Trimming removed 7 bases at V and 3 bases at J, with 17 bases between. CDR1 and CDR2 from the germline V gene are KGHDR and SFDVKD. CDR3 DNA sequence: TGTGCCACCAGCGGTTCGACAGGCTACGACTATGGCTACACCTTC. Translated, it gives CATSGSTGYDYGYTF.

The V and J genes are TRBV27 and TRBJ1-1, with a possible D match to TRBD1 (5 bases). The CDR3 is 11 amino acids. Germline loops: CDR1 MNHEY, CDR2 SMNVEV (reference sequence). Between the trimmed V and J ends, which lost 8 bases and 11 bases, there was a span of 15 bases. Written as DNA, the CDR3 is TGTGCCAGCGCGACTCCAGGGCACGCTTTCTTT. This gives the protein CASATPGHAFF.

This clonotype was seen more than once but under ten times. V usage is TRBV18 and J usage is TRBJ2-1, with a tentative D call TRBD2 (5 bases). The CDR3 has 15 residues. Trimming removed 4 bases from V and 4 bases from J, with 14 bases in between. The germline CDR1 and CDR2 sequences are KGHSH and LQKENI. Here the CDR3 reads CASSQLGKSYNEQFF. CDR3 sequence (DNA): TGTGCCAGCTCACAGCTCGGGAAGTCATACAATGAGCAGTTCTTC. Using reference TRBV18 and TRBJ2-1 for the parts outside the CDR3, the full variable domain is NAGVMQNPRHLVRRRGQEARLRCSPMKGHSHVYWYRQLPEEGLKFMVYLQKENIIDESGMPKERFSAEFPKEGPSILRIQQVVRGDSAAYFCASSQLGKSYNEQFFGPGTRLTVL.

The chain carries TRBV6-6 and TRBJ1-1; a weak D match, TRBD1 (5 bases). Trimming pared 5 bases from V and 6 bases from J, leaving 16 bases between. Germline V lookup: CDR1 MNHNY, CDR2 SVGAGI (reference sequence). The CDR3 is 14 residues long. CDR3 DNA sequence: TGTGCCAGCAGTCCGCGGGGGGGTGGTCCTGAAGCTTTCTTT. It specifies CASSPRGGGPEAFF.

In its sample, this clonotype was seen a few times. The J gene is TRBJ1-1, the V gene TRBV12-3 or TRBV12-4; TRBD1 might be the D (6 bases). The CDR3 is 16 amino acids. Deletions cut 5 bases from V and 5 bases from J, with 21 bases between. CDR3 sequence (DNA): TGTGCCAGCAGTACGATTCGGGACACTATCTGGACTGAAGCTTTCTTT. Its protein is CASSTIRDTIWTEAFF.

Only a few counts were recorded for this clonotype. CDR3 nucleotide sequence: TGTGCCAGTAGTCCTACTAGGAGGGGCAGTTCCTACAATGAGCAGTTCTTC. Its protein product is CASSPTRRGSSYNEQFF. This chain uses TRBV19 with TRBJ2-1; possibly TRBD2 for D (6 bases). The CDR3 contains 17 residues. V was pared by 5 bases and J by 1 base, with 18 bases between. Germline V lookup: CDR1 LNHDA, CDR2 SQIVND (reference sequence).

This clonotype was seen just once. V gene TRBV6-6 combines with J gene TRBJ2-7; 7 bases agree with TRBD2. The V segment lost 6 bases and the J segment 1 base; nucleotides outside the gene matches: 9. The CDR3 covers 15 residues. Germline values: CDR1 MNHNY, CDR2 SVGAGI (reference sequence). CDR3 protein: CASSLSGAPSYEQYF. The CDR3 coding sequence is TGTGCCAGCAGCCTCAGCGGGGCCCCTTCCTACGAGCAGTACTTC.

This chain joins TRBV27 and TRBJ1-1; D may be TRBD1 (5 bases). V dropped 5 bases and J dropped 4 bases, with 14 bases sitting between them. Germline values: CDR1 MNHEY, CDR2 SMNVEV (reference sequence). The CDR3 contains 14 residues. CDR3 nucleotide sequence: TGTGCCAGCAGTGAAACAGGATTGGGCACTGAAGCTTTCTTT. It specifies CASSETGLGTEAFF.

This chain links TRBV5-1 with TRBJ2-3; D not resolved. This CDR3 spans 18 amino acids. The germline CDR1 and CDR2 sequences are SGHRS and YFSETQ. Trimming shortened V by 0 bases and J by 0 bases, and 17 bases separated the two germline ends. For the CDR3, the DNA is TGCGCCAGCAGCTTGGAGGCAATCATAAGGTCTAGCACAGATACGCAGTATTTT. Translated, it gives CASSLEAIIRSSTDTQYF.

The chain uses TRBV30 and TRBJ1-6, with D perhaps matching TRBD1 (6 bases). The CDR3 length is 18 residues. Trimming pared 5 bases from V and 1 base from J, leaving 21 bases between. Germline V gene lookup returns CDR1 GTSNPN and CDR2 SVGIG (reference sequence). The DNA for the CDR3 is TGTGCCTGGTCATCCGGGAAGTACACAGGGTCCTATAATTCACCCCTCCACTTT. This encodes CAWSSGKYTGSYNSPLHF.

This chain uses TRBV6-4 with TRBJ2-5; 11 bases are a match to TRBD2. The ends lost 4 bases at V and 2 bases at J; junction bases unmatched: 3. The germline V gene has CDR1 MRHNA and CDR2 SNTAGT. The CDR3 covers 15 residues. The CDR3 protein is CASSATSGGQETQYF. The DNA for the CDR3 is TGTGCCAGCAGTGCCACTAGCGGGGGTCAAGAGACCCAGTACTTC.

This clonotype was seen more than once but under ten times. The chain recombines TRBV11-2 with TRBJ2-7; no reliable D call. The germline V gene encodes CDR1 SGHAT and CDR2 FQNNGV. CDR3 size: 14 residues. Trimming removed 5 bases from V and 2 bases from J, with 13 bases in between. As DNA, the CDR3 is TGTGCCAGCAGCCCGAGGACGTGGACCTACGAGCAGTACTTC. Its protein product is CASSPRTWTYEQYF. The entire variable domain, with the rest obtained from reference TRBV11-2 and TRBJ2-7, is as follows: EAGVAQSPRYKIIEKRQSVAFWCNPISGHATLYWYQQILGQGPKLLIQFQNNGVVDDSQLPKDRFSAERLKGVDSTLKIQPAKLEDSAVYLCASSPRTWTYEQYFGPGTRLTVT.

This rearrangement joins TRBV6-2 or TRBV6-3 to TRBJ2-1; D not resolved. Trimming left V 6 bases short and J 8 bases short, with 14 bases between. The CDR3 totals 13 residues. Germline V CDR1 and CDR2: MNHEY, SVGEGT. Written as DNA, the CDR3 is TGTGCCAGCAGCCTCCGGAGAGAGGATGAGCAGTTCTTC. Amino acid sequence: CASSLRREDEQFF.

This clonotype has more than one count but fewer than ten. V and J are TRBV7-2 and TRBJ1-6, with TRBD1 matching 7 bases. The CDR3 extends over 14 amino acids. Germline V gives CDR1 SGHTA, CDR2 FQGNSA. Trimming removed 8 bases from V and 7 bases from J; junction bases left unmatched: 8. Here the CDR3 DNA reads TGTGCCAGCCGGAGGGGGCTGGGAAATTCACCCCTCCACTTT. It codes for CASRRGLGNSPLHF.

The V and J genes are TRBV11-2 and TRBJ2-1; 12 nucleotides align to TRBD2. The ends lost 2 bases at V and 1 base at J; junction bases unmatched: 9. CDR1 SGHAT and CDR2 FQNNGV come from the germline V gene. The CDR3 is 19 amino acids. The CDR3 loop is CASSLRLAGDFLSYNEQFF. For the CDR3, the DNA is TGTGCCAGCAGCTTAAGACTAGCGGGGGACTTCCTTTCCTACAATGAGCAGTTCTTC. Complete variable domain (other parts from reference TRBV11-2 and TRBJ2-1): EAGVAQSPRYKIIEKRQSVAFWCNPISGHATLYWYQQILGQGPKLLIQFQNNGVVDDSQLPKDRFSAERLKGVDSTLKIQPAKLEDSAVYLCASSLRLAGDFLSYNEQFFGPGTRLTVL.

The chain employs TRBV29-1 and TRBJ1-2; D gene uncertain. V was clipped by 5 bases and J by 8 bases, with 12 bases between them. The germline V gene encodes CDR1 SQVTM and CDR2 ANQGSEA. The CDR3 consists of 11 residues. In nucleotides, the CDR3 is TGCAGCGTTAGGAGACTGGGGGGCTACACCTTC. Translated: CSVRRLGGYTF.

This clonotype has only a few counts. The chain recombines TRBV12-3 or TRBV12-4 with TRBJ2-2, with D tentatively TRBD1 (6 bases). The CDR3 has 13 amino acids. The V and J ends lost 8 bases and 4 bases respectively, with 11 bases between them. CDR3 DNA: TGTGCCAGCCACAGGACAGCCACCGGGGAGCTGTTTTTT. Translated: CASHRTATGELFF.

The DNA for the CDR3 is TGTGCCAGCAGTTCCCGGGACTCTGGAAACACCATATATTTT. Translating gives CASSSRDSGNTIYF. The J gene is TRBJ1-3, the V gene TRBV27; D is undetermined. The V end lost 4 bases, the J end lost 0 bases, and 7 bases lay between the germline ends. The germline V gene has CDR1 MNHEY and CDR2 SMNVEV (reference sequence). CDR3 size: 14 residues.

This clonotype was picked up a small number of times. The chain has TRBV6-1 and TRBJ2-3, with D hard to call. CDR3 length: 13 residues. CDR1 and CDR2 (germline): MNHNS, SASEGT. Trimming shortened V by 7 bases and J by 2 bases, and 10 bases separated the two germline ends. The CDR3 DNA sequence: TGTGCCAGCAACCGGGCTCCCACAGATACGCAGTATTTT. This codes for CASNRAPTDTQYF.

The chain couples TRBV19 to TRBJ1-6; D remains ambiguous. CDR3 size: 15 residues. V was pared by 3 bases and J by 7 bases, with 13 bases between. Germline CDR1 LNHDA, CDR2 SQIVND (reference sequence). CDR3 amino acids: CASSIGLIGNSPLHF. CDR3 coding DNA: TGTGCCAGTAGTATCGGACTTATTGGGAATTCACCCCTCCACTTT.